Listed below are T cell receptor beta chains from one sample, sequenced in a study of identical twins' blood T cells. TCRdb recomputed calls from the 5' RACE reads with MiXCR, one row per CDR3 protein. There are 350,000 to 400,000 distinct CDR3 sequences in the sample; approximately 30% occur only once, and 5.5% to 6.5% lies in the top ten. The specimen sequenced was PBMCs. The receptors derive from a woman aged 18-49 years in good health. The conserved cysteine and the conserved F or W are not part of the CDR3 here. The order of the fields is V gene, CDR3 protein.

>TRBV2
ASKEVGVRNTEAF
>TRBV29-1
SVGRPSSYNEQF
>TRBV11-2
ASSLDMAGGTDTQY
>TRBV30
AWSPGAF
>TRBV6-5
ASSVSGVVGNIQY
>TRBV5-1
ASSLVASGSRGELF
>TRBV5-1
ASSTVIASHGDEQF
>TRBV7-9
ASSRTGINQPQH
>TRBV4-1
ASSQYPGVGTSGYNEQF
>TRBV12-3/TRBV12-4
ASSSFLQGRNTEAF
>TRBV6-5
ASISTAGPYEQY
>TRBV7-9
ASSLGGGLGNQPQH
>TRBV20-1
SGGGATNEQF
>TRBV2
ASSVDSNEQY
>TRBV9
ASSVDRDQYEQY
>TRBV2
ASRKGQSTDTQH
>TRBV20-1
SARQGVNYGYT
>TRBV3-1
ASSQGQAGEAF
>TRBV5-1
ASSLIGWNEQF
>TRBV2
ASSSSGGGTDTQY
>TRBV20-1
SAREGLGRTSSYEQY
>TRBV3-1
ASSQERGGILVSGNTIY
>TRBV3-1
ASSQVAGRNYNEQF
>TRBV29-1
SASWGSNQPQH
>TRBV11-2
ASSLGDWAGYEQY
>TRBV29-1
SVVWAGPYGYT
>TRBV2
ASSALTGVWGYT
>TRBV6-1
ASSEARNTEAF
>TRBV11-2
ASSTDRIYGYT
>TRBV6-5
ASRRDSNYGYT
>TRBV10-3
AIRIQGADEQY
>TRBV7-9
ASSRPLEDKYPWTEAF